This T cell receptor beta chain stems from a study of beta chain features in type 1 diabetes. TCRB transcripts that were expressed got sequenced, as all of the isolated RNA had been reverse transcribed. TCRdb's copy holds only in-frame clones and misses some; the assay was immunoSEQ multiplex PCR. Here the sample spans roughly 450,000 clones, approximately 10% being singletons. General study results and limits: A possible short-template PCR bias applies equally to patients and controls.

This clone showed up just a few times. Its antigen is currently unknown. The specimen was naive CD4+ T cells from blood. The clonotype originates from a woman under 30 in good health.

CDR3 coding DNA: TGCGCCAGCAGCTTATCGACCCGGGAGACCCAGTACTTC. Translating it yields CASSLSTRETQYF. The chain links TRBV5-1 to TRBJ2-5; D gene uncertain. This CDR3 region has 13 residues. Germline assignment: CDR1 SGHRS and CDR2 YFSETQ. Trimming shortened V by 2 bases and J by 5 bases, and 10 bases separated the two germline ends.